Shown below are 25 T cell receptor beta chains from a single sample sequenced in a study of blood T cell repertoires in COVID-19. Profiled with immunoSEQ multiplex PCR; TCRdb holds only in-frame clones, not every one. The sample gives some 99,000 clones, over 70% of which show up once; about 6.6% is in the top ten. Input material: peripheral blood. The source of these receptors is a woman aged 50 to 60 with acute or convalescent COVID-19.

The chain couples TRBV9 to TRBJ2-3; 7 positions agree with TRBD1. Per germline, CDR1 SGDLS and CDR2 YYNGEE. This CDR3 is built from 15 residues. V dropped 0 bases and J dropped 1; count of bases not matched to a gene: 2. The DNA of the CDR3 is TGTGCCAGCAGCGTAGAAGGACAGGGCACAGATACGCAGTATTTT. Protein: CASSVEGQGTDTQYF.

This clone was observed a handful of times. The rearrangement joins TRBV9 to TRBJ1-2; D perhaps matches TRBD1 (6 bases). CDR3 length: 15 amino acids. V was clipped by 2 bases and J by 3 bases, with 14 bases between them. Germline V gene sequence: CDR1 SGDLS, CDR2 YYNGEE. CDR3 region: CASSVDLGGDYGYTF. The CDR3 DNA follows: TGTGCCAGCAGCGTGGACCTAGGGGGTGACTATGGCTACACCTTC.

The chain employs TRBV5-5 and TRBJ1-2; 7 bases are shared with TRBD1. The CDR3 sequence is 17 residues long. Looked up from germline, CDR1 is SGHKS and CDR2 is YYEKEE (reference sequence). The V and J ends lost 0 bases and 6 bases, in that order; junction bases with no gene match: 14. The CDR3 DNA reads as TGTGCCAGCAGCTTGGCCGGGACAGTCGTTATCATCGATGGCTACACCTTC. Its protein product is CASSLAGTVVIIDGYTF.

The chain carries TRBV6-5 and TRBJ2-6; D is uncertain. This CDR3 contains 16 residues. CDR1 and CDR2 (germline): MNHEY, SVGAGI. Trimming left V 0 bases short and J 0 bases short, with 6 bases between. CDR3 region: CASSYSRHSGANVLTF. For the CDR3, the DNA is TGTGCCAGCAGTTACTCGAGACACTCTGGGGCCAACGTCCTGACTTTC.

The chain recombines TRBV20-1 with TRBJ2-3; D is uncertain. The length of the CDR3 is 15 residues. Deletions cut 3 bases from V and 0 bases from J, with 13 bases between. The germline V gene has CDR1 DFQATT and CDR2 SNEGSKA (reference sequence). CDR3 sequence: CSASRQSPSTDTQYF. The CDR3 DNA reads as TGCAGTGCTAGTCGCCAAAGCCCTAGCACAGATACGCAGTATTTT.

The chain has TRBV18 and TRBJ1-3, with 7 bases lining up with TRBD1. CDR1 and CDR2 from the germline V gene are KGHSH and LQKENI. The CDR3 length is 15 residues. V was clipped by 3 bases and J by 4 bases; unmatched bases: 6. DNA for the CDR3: TGTGCCAGCTCACCGACAACAGGGGCAGGAAACACCATATATTTT. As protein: CASSPTTGAGNTIYF.

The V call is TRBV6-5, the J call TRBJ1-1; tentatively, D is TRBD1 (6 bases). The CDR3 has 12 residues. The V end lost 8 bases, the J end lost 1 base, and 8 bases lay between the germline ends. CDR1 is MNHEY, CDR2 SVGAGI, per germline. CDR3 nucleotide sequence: TGTGCCAGCCACAGGGCGAACACTGAAGCTTTCTTT. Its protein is CASHRANTEAFF.

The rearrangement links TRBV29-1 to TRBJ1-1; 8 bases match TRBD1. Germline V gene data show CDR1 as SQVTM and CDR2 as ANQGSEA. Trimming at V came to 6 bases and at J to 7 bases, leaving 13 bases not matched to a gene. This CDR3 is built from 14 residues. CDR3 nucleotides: TGCAGCGTCGTGTACATACAGGGGGTGGATGAAGCTTTCTTT. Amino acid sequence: CSVVYIQGVDEAFF.

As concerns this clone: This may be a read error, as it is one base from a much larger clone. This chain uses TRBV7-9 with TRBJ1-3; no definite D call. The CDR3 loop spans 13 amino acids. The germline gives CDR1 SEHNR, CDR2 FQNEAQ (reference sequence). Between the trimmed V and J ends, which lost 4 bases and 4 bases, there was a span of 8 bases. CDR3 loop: CASSSAGGNTIYF. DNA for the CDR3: TGTGCCAGCAGCTCGGCGGGGGGAAACACCATATATTTT. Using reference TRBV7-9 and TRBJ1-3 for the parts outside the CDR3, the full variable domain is DTGVSQNPRHKITKRGQNVTFRCDPISEHNRLYWYRQTLGQGPEFLTYFQNEAQLEKSRLLSDRFSAERPKGSFSTLEIQRTEQGDSAMYLCASSSAGGNTIYFGEGSWLTVV.

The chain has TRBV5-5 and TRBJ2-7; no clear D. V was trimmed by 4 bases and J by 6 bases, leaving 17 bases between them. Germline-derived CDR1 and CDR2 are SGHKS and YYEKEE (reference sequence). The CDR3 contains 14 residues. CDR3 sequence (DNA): TGTGCCAGCAGCCGGGTCCTGACTGCCCCCGAGCAGTACTTC. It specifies CASSRVLTAPEQYF.

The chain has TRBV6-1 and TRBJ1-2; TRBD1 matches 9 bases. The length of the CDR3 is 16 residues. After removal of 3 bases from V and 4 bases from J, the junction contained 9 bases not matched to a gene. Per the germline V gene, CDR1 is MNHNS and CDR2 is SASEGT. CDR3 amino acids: CASSDPKEDRGYGYTF. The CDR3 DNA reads TGTGCCAGCAGTGACCCAAAGGAGGACAGGGGCTATGGCTACACCTTC.

Here the CDR3 DNA reads TGTGCCTCCAGAGGAGGGAAGTCCTATAATTCACCCCTCCACTTT. Translating gives CASRGGKSYNSPLHF. The chain is built from TRBV30 and TRBJ1-6; D remains ambiguous. This CDR3 is 15 amino acids long. CDR1 and CDR2 from the germline V gene are GTSNPN and SVGIG (reference sequence). The V and J ends lost 7 bases and 1 base respectively, with 14 bases between them.

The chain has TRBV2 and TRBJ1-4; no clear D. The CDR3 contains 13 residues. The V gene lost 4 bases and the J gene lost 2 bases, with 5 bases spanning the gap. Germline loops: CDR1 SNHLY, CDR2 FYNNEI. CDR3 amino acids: CASSVRTNEKLFF. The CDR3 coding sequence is TGTGCCAGCAGTGTGCGGACTAATGAAAAACTGTTTTTT.

Here the CDR3 reads CASSQWLTLNTEAFF. The CDR3 bases are TGTGCCAGCAGCCAATGGTTGACTCTGAACACTGAAGCTTTCTTT. This chain uses TRBV16 with TRBJ1-1; D ambiguous. V shed 1 base and J shed 0 bases, with 9 bases lying between them. The germline V gene has CDR1 KGHSY and CDR2 FQNENV. The CDR3 length is 15 residues.

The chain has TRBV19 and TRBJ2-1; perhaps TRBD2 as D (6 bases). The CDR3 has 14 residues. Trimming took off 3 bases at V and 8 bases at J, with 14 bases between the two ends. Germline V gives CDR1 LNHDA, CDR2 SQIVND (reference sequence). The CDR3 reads CASSMAEGMDEQFF. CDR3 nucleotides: TGTGCCAGTAGTATGGCGGAGGGCATGGATGAGCAGTTCTTC.

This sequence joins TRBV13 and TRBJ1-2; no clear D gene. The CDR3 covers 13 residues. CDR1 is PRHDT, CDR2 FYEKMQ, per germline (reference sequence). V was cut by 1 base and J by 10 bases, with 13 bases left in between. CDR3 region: CASSLEGGTDYTF. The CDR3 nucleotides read TGTGCCAGCAGCTTAGAGGGAGGCACGGACTACACCTTC. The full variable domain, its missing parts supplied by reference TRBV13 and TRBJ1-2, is AAGVIQSPRHLIKEKRETATLKCYPIPRHDTVYWYQQGPGQDPQFLISFYEKMQSDKGSIPDRFSAQQFSDYHSELNMSSLELGDSALYFCASSLEGGTDYTFGSGTRLTVV.

CDR3 residues: CASNREPTGKGNQPQHF. CDR3 nucleotides: TGTGCCAGCAATCGGGAACCAACCGGTAAGGGCAATCAGCCCCAGCATTTT. V and J are TRBV28 and TRBJ1-5; D not resolved. V lost 7 bases to trimming and J lost 2 bases, with 21 bases between them. CDR3 size: 17 residues. Germline V gene data show CDR1 as MDHEN and CDR2 as SYDVKM.

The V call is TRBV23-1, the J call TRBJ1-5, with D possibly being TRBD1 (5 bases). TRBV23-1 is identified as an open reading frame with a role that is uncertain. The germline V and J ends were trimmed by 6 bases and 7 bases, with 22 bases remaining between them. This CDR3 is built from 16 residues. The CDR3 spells CASSHPAPGRGQPQHF. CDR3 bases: TGCGCCAGCAGCCATCCAGCCCCAGGGCGTGGACAGCCCCAGCATTTT.

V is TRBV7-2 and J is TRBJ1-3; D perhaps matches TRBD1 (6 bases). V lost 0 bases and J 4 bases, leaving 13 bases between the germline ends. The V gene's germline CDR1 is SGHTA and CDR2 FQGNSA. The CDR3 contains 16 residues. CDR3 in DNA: TGTGCCAGCAGCTTAGCGGGGGCATTCTCCGGAAACACCATATATTTT. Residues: CASSLAGAFSGNTIYF.

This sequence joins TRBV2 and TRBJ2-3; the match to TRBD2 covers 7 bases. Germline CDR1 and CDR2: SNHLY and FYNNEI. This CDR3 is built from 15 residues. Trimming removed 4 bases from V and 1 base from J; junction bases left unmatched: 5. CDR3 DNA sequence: TGTGCCAGCAGTGGCCAGCGGGGAGGCACAGATACGCAGTATTTT. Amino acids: CASSGQRGGTDTQYF. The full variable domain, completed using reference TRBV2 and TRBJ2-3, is EPEVTQTPSHQVTQMGQEVILRCVPISNHLYFYWYRQILGQKVEFLVSFYNNEISEKSEIFDDQFSVERPDGSNFTLKIRSTKLEDSAMYFCASSGQRGGTDTQYFGPGTRLTVL.

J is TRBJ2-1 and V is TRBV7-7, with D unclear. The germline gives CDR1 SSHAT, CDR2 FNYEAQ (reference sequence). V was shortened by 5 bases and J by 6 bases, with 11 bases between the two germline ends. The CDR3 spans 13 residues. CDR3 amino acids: CASSLLEGNEQFF. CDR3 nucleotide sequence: TGTGCCAGCAGCCTTCTAGAAGGCAATGAGCAGTTCTTC.

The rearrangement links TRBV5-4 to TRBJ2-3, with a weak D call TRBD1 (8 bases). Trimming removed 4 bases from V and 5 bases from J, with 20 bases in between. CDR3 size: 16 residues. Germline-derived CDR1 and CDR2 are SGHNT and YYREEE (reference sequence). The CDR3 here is CASSRTGGGYGDTQYF. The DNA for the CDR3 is TGTGCCAGCAGCCGTACAGGGGGGGGATACGGAGATACGCAGTATTTT. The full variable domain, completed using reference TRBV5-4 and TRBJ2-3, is ETGVTQSPTHLIKTRGQQVTLRCSSQSGHNTVSWYQQALGQGPQFIFQYYREEENGRGNFPPRFSGLQFPNYSSELNVNALELDDSALYLCASSRTGGGYGDTQYFGPGTRLTVL.

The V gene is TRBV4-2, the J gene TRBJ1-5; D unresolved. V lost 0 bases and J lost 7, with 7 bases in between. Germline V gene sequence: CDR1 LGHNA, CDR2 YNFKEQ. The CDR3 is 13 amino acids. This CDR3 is CASSQEFEQPQHF. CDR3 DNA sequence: TGTGCCAGCAGCCAAGAATTTGAGCAGCCCCAGCATTTT.

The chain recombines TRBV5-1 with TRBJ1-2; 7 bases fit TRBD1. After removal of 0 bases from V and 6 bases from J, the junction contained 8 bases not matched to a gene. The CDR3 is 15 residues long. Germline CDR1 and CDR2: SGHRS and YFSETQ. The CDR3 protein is CASSLVVGGANGYTF. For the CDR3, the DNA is TGCGCCAGCAGCTTGGTCGTAGGGGGCGCGAATGGCTACACCTTC.

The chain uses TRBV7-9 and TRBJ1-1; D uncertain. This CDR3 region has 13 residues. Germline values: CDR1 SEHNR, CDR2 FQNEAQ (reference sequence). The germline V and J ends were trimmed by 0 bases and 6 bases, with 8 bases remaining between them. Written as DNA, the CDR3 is TGTGCCAGCAGCTTAGCACAGATCGCTGAAGCTTTCTTT. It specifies CASSLAQIAEAFF.